Listed below are T cell receptor beta chains from one sample, sequenced in a study of CD8 T cells in Susac syndrome. TCRdb reprocessed the immunoSEQ multiplex PCR reads with MiXCR, giving one entry per CDR3 protein. The top ten clones hold 0.07% to 0.09% of a sample with about 250,000 distinct CDR3 sequences, roughly 93% of them seen once. The sample consisted of CD4+ T cells from PBMCs. All receptors derive from a human donor with multiple sclerosis. Both conserved end residues are part of each CDR3. Each record gives: D gene, clone size, J gene, V gene, CDR3 protein, CDR3 DNA. The D gene is left open where the match is weak. Not every row has a clone size; where given, it reads once, few, many or a size class.

D gene: TRBD2
clone size: NA
J gene: TRBJ2-1
V gene: TRBV20-1
CDR3 protein: CSARALANEQFF
CDR3 DNA: TGCAGTGCTAGAGCACTAGCGAATGAGCAGTTCTTC

D gene: NA
clone size: NA
J gene: TRBJ1-2
V gene: TRBV20-1
CDR3 protein: CSAETFTYGQQNTF
CDR3 DNA: TGCAGTGCCGAAACATTCACCTACGGACAGCAAAACACCTTC

D gene: TRBD1
clone size: once
J gene: TRBJ1-2
V gene: TRBV7-2
CDR3 protein: CASSLAAGQGIYGYTF
CDR3 DNA: TGTGCCAGCAGCTTAGCGGCGGGACAGGGGATCTATGGCTACACCTTC

D gene: NA
clone size: NA
J gene: TRBJ1-1
V gene: TRBV20-1
CDR3 protein: CSAPNRAEAFF
CDR3 DNA: TGCAGTGCTCCAAACAGAGCTGAAGCTTTCTTT

D gene: NA
clone size: NA
J gene: TRBJ1-1
V gene: TRBV11-2
CDR3 protein: CASSFIEGSEAFF
CDR3 DNA: TGTGCCAGCAGCTTTATAGAGGGTTCTGAAGCTTTCTTT

D gene: NA
clone size: NA
J gene: TRBJ2-7
V gene: TRBV5-1
CDR3 protein: CASSQEVRDKSYEQYF
CDR3 DNA: TGCGCCAGCAGCCAGGAAGTTCGGGACAAATCCTACGAGCAGTACTTC

D gene: NA
clone size: NA
J gene: TRBJ2-2
V gene: TRBV12-5
CDR3 protein: CASGPASGELFF
CDR3 DNA: TGTGCTAGTGGTCCAGCATCCGGGGAGCTGTTTTTT

D gene: NA
clone size: NA
J gene: TRBJ2-5
V gene: TRBV18
CDR3 protein: CASSPPITEIPSGTQYF
CDR3 DNA: TGTGCCAGCTCACCACCGATTACAGAGATCCCCAGCGGGACCCAGTACTTC

D gene: TRBD2
clone size: NA
J gene: TRBJ2-1
V gene: TRBV15
CDR3 protein: CATSRPGTSSSYNEQFF
CDR3 DNA: TGTGCCACCAGCAGACCGGGGACTAGCTCCTCCTACAATGAGCAGTTCTTC

D gene: TRBD2
clone size: once
J gene: TRBJ2-5
V gene: TRBV10-3
CDR3 protein: CAIRPGLAGGETQYF
CDR3 DNA: TGTGCCATCAGGCCGGGACTAGCGGGAGGAGAGACCCAGTACTTC

D gene: TRBD1
clone size: NA
J gene: TRBJ1-5
V gene: TRBV6-6
CDR3 protein: CASKGTGGSQPQHF
CDR3 DNA: TGTGCCAGCAAGGGGACAGGGGGCAGTCAGCCCCAGCATTTT

D gene: TRBD2
clone size: NA
J gene: TRBJ2-1
V gene: TRBV6-1
CDR3 protein: CASSRLSGGIRNEQFF
CDR3 DNA: TGTGCCAGCAGCCGGCTTAGCGGGGGGATAAGGAATGAGCAGTTCTTC

D gene: NA
clone size: NA
J gene: TRBJ2-1
V gene: TRBV28
CDR3 protein: CASSLTGGPYNEQFF
CDR3 DNA: TGTGCCAGCAGTTTAACCGGGGGGCCCTACAATGAGCAGTTCTTC

D gene: NA
clone size: once
J gene: TRBJ1-5
V gene: TRBV20-1
CDR3 protein: CSATLGVMQPQHF
CDR3 DNA: TGCAGTGCTACATTAGGGGTAATGCAGCCCCAGCATTTT

D gene: NA
clone size: once
J gene: TRBJ1-1
V gene: TRBV5-6
CDR3 protein: CASIKAGNEAFF
CDR3 DNA: TGTGCCAGCATTAAGGCAGGGAATGAAGCTTTCTTT

D gene: TRBD2
clone size: NA
J gene: TRBJ2-1
V gene: TRBV20-1
CDR3 protein: CSAQLAGSLDEQFF
CDR3 DNA: TGCAGTGCTCAACTAGCGGGAAGTTTGGATGAGCAGTTCTTC

D gene: NA
clone size: NA
J gene: TRBJ1-2
V gene: TRBV2
CDR3 protein: CASSDPAYGYTF
CDR3 DNA: TGTGCCAGCAGTGATCCAGCCTATGGCTACACCTTC

D gene: NA
clone size: NA
J gene: TRBJ1-5
V gene: TRBV13
CDR3 protein: CASSFGGDSHQPQHF
CDR3 DNA: TGTGCCAGCAGCTTTGGCGGGGATTCACATCAGCCCCAGCATTTT

D gene: TRBD1
clone size: NA
J gene: TRBJ2-7
V gene: TRBV7-6
CDR3 protein: CASSVIRTGKYSGEQYF
CDR3 DNA: TGTGCCAGCAGCGTGATCAGGACAGGGAAATATTCGGGGGAGCAGTACTTC

D gene: NA
clone size: NA
J gene: TRBJ1-1
V gene: TRBV21-1
CDR3 protein: CASSLLRGADTEAFF
CDR3 DNA: TGTGCCAGCAGCCTCCTGCGGGGGGCGGACACTGAAGCTTTCTTT

D gene: NA
clone size: NA
J gene: TRBJ2-2
V gene: TRBV12-3/TRBV12-4
CDR3 protein: CASRHRVGTGELFF
CDR3 DNA: TGTGCCAGCAGGCACAGGGTGGGAACCGGGGAGCTGTTTTTT

D gene: NA
clone size: once
J gene: TRBJ1-1
V gene: TRBV20-1
CDR3 protein: CSARRGRNTEAFF
CDR3 DNA: TGCAGTGCTCGGCGGGGGCGGAACACTGAAGCTTTCTTT

D gene: TRBD1
clone size: NA
J gene: TRBJ1-4
V gene: TRBV18
CDR3 protein: CASSPPRTGGTINEKLFF
CDR3 DNA: TGTGCCAGCTCACCACCCAGGACAGGGGGGACCATAAATGAAAAACTGTTTTTT

D gene: TRBD1
clone size: NA
J gene: TRBJ2-1
V gene: TRBV10-3
CDR3 protein: CASGQGENEQFF
CDR3 DNA: TGTGCCTCCGGACAGGGGGAAAATGAGCAGTTCTTC

D gene: NA
clone size: once
J gene: TRBJ2-3
V gene: TRBV5-4
CDR3 protein: CASSSGVFRADTQYF
CDR3 DNA: TGTGCCAGCAGCTCGGGGGTTTTTCGTGCAGATACGCAGTATTTT

D gene: NA
clone size: NA
J gene: TRBJ2-7
V gene: TRBV14
CDR3 protein: CASSQGGASAYEQYF
CDR3 DNA: TGTGCCAGCAGCCAAGGCGGGGCTAGTGCCTACGAGCAGTACTTC

D gene: NA
clone size: NA
J gene: TRBJ2-2
V gene: TRBV30
CDR3 protein: CAWSPQGDTGELFF
CDR3 DNA: TGTGCCTGGAGCCCCCAGGGCGACACCGGGGAGCTGTTTTTT

D gene: NA
clone size: NA
J gene: TRBJ1-4
V gene: TRBV12-3/TRBV12-4
CDR3 protein: CASSLRGPGDNEKLFF
CDR3 DNA: TGTGCCAGCAGTTTAAGGGGACCCGGTGATAATGAAAAACTGTTTTTT

D gene: NA
clone size: NA
J gene: TRBJ1-3
V gene: TRBV29-1
CDR3 protein: CSVEAGTGNTIYF
CDR3 DNA: TGCAGCGTTGAAGCAGGGACTGGAAACACCATATATTTT

D gene: NA
clone size: few
J gene: TRBJ2-5
V gene: TRBV4-2
CDR3 protein: CASSQEVIQETQYF
CDR3 DNA: TGTGCCAGCAGCCAAGAGGTCATACAAGAGACCCAGTACTTC

D gene: TRBD1
clone size: NA
J gene: TRBJ2-1
V gene: TRBV29-1
CDR3 protein: CSVGDRVNGDEQFF
CDR3 DNA: TGCAGCGTCGGGGACAGGGTAAACGGGGATGAGCAGTTCTTC

D gene: NA
clone size: NA
J gene: TRBJ1-5
V gene: TRBV12-3/TRBV12-4
CDR3 protein: CASSLGSGSNQPQHF
CDR3 DNA: TGTGCCAGCAGTTTAGGATCCGGTAGCAATCAGCCCCAGCATTTT

D gene: NA
clone size: NA
J gene: TRBJ2-1
V gene: TRBV7-2
CDR3 protein: CASSRQSGGSYNEQFF
CDR3 DNA: TGTGCCAGCAGCCGACAGTCGGGCGGCTCCTACAATGAGCAGTTCTTC

D gene: NA
clone size: NA
J gene: TRBJ1-2
V gene: TRBV25-1
CDR3 protein: CASSEYTGSGGYTF
CDR3 DNA: TGTGCCAGCAGTGAATATACAGGGAGCGGAGGCTACACCTTC

D gene: TRBD1
clone size: NA
J gene: TRBJ2-5
V gene: TRBV15
CDR3 protein: CATSNRQGQETQYF
CDR3 DNA: TGTGCCACCAGCAACAGACAGGGTCAAGAGACCCAGTACTTC

D gene: TRBD1
clone size: NA
J gene: TRBJ2-4
V gene: TRBV20-1
CDR3 protein: CSGGARGRGFGTKNIQYF
CDR3 DNA: TGCAGTGGGGGGGCCAGGGGGCGCGGGTTCGGGACCAAAAACATTCAGTACTTC

D gene: NA
clone size: NA
J gene: TRBJ1-1
V gene: TRBV2
CDR3 protein: CASRFSRSGVGNTEAFF
CDR3 DNA: TGTGCCAGCAGATTCTCTCGATCTGGGGTAGGGAACACTGAAGCTTTCTTT

D gene: NA
clone size: NA
J gene: TRBJ1-2
V gene: TRBV2
CDR3 protein: CASRADTYGYTF
CDR3 DNA: TGTGCCAGCAGGGCCGACACGTATGGCTACACCTTC

D gene: NA
clone size: NA
J gene: TRBJ2-5
V gene: TRBV24-1
CDR3 protein: CATSDSRPEQETQYF
CDR3 DNA: TGTGCCACCAGTGATTCGAGGCCAGAGCAAGAGACCCAGTACTTC

D gene: NA
clone size: few
J gene: TRBJ2-2
V gene: TRBV29-1
CDR3 protein: CSVEGGTGELFF
CDR3 DNA: TGCAGCGTTGAAGGGGGGACCGGGGAGCTGTTTTTT

D gene: NA
clone size: NA
J gene: TRBJ2-2
V gene: TRBV11-1
CDR3 protein: CASSLTSGSNTGELFF
CDR3 DNA: TGTGCCAGCAGCTTAACCTCAGGGTCCAACACCGGGGAGCTGTTTTTT

D gene: NA
clone size: NA
J gene: TRBJ2-7
V gene: TRBV7-6
CDR3 protein: CASSSATIGTHQYF
CDR3 DNA: TGTGCCAGCAGCTCTGCGACGATAGGGACTCATCAGTACTTC

D gene: NA
clone size: NA
J gene: TRBJ2-2
V gene: TRBV19
CDR3 protein: CASSMRPPGTGELFF
CDR3 DNA: TGTGCCAGTAGTATGCGACCGCCCGGGACCGGGGAGCTGTTTTTT

D gene: TRBD1
clone size: NA
J gene: TRBJ1-6
V gene: TRBV25-1
CDR3 protein: CASSEPVAGGNSPLHF
CDR3 DNA: TGTGCCAGCAGTGAACCCGTAGCAGGGGGTAATTCACCCCTCCACTTT

D gene: NA
clone size: NA
J gene: TRBJ1-2
V gene: TRBV23-1
CDR3 protein: CASSQEQGCYGGYTF
CDR3 DNA: TGCGCCAGCAGTCAAGAACAGGGTTGTTACGGTGGCTACACCTTC